The clone carrying this T cell receptor (beta chain) came up many times. TCRdb redid the calling of the 5' RACE reads with MiXCR, one entry per CDR3 protein. Of approximately 690,000 distinct CDR3 sequences listed, 6% to 6.5% are singletons. The sample belongs to a study of identical twins. The V and J ends lost 4 bases and 9 bases respectively, with 15 bases between them. From germline, CDR1 is SQVTM and CDR2 ANQGSEA. The CDR3 loop spans 12 amino acids. Sequenced: naive T cells sorted from blood. The receptor was isolated from a man younger than 35 in good health. V gene TRBV29-1 combines with J gene TRBJ2-5; TRBD1 might be the D (6 bases). The CDR3 region has the DNA TGCAGCGTTGTAGATGGTGCAGGGGCCCAGTACTTC. Translating gives CSVVDGAGAQYF.